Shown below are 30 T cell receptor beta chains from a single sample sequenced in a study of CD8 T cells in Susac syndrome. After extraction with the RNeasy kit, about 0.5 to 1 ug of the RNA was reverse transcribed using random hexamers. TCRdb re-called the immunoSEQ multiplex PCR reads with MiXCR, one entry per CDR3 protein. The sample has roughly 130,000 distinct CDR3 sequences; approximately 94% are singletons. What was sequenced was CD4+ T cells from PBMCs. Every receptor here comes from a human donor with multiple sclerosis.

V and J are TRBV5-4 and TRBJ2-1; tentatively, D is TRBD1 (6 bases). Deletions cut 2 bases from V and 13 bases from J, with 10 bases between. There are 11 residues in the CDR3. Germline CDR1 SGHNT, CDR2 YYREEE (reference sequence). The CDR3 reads CASSFRDKQFF. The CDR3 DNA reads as TGTGCCAGCAGCTTCCGGGACAAACAGTTCTTC.

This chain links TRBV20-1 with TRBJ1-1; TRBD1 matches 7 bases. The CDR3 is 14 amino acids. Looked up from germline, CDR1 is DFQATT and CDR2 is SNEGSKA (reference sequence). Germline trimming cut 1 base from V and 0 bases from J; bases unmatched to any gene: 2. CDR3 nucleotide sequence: TGCAGTGCTAGAGCCGGGACAGTGAACACTGAAGCTTTCTTT. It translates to CSARAGTVNTEAFF.

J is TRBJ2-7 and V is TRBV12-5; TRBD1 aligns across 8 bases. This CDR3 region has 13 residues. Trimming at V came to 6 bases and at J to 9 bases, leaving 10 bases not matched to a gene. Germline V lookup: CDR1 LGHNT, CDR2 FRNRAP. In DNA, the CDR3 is TGTGCTAGTGGCGTCGGGACAGGTAACGGGCAGTACTTC. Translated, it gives CASGVGTGNGQYF. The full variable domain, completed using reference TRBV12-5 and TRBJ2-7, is DARVTQTPRHKVTEMGQEVTMRCQPILGHNTVFWYRQTMMQGLELLAYFRNRAPLDDSGMPKDRFSAEMPDATLATLKIQPSEPRDSAVYFCASGVGTGNGQYFGPGTRLTVT.

The CDR3 DNA reads TGTGCCTGGAGTGGGCCGGGGGAGAGCTACACCTTC. Residues: CAWSGPGESYTF. The chain links TRBV30 to TRBJ1-2; D may be TRBD1 (5 bases). The CDR3 consists of 12 residues. Trimming removed 1 base from V and 9 bases from J, with 12 bases in between. CDR1 is GTSNPN and CDR2 is SVGIG in the germline V gene (reference sequence).

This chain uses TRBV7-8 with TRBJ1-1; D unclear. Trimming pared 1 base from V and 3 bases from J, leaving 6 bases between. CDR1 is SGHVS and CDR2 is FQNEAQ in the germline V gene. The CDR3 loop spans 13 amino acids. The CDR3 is CASSLGLDTEAFF. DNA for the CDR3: TGTGCCAGCAGCTTAGGACTGGACACTGAAGCTTTCTTT.

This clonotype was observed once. The CDR3 spells CAISTGTSGLVQFF. The CDR3 region has the DNA TGTGCCATCAGTACCGGGACTAGCGGCTTGGTTCAGTTCTTC. The chain joins TRBV10-3 to TRBJ2-1; 11 bases match TRBD2. Germline CDR1 and CDR2: ENHRY and SYGVKD. Germline trimming cut 5 bases from V and 13 bases from J; bases unmatched to any gene: 10. The CDR3 spans 14 residues.

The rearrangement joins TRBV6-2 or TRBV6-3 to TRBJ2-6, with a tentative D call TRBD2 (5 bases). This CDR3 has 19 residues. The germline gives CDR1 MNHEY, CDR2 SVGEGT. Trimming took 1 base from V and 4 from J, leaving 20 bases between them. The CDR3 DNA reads TGTGCCAGCAGTTACTTAGTCGGCACGGACTCTACCGGGGCCAACGTCCTGACTTTC. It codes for CASSYLVGTDSTGANVLTF.

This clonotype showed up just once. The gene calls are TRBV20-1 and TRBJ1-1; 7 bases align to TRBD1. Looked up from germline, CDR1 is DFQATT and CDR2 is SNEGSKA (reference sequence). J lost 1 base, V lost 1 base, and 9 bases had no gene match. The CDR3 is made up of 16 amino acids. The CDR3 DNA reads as TGCAGTGCTAGAGGGCCAGGGGGGGCGAGGAACACTGAAGCTTTCTTT. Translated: CSARGPGGARNTEAFF.

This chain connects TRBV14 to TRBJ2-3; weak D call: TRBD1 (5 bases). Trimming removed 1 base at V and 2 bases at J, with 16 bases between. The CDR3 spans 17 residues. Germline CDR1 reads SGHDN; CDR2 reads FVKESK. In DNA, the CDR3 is TGTGCCAGCAGCCAAGGGGGCTGGCCGACAGACACAGATACGCAGTATTTT. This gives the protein CASSQGGWPTDTDTQYF.

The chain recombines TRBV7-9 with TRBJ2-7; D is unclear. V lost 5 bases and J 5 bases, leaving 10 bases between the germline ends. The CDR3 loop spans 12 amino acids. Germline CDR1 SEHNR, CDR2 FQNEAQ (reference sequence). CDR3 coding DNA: TGTGCCAGCAGCCTCTCTCGTGACGAGCAGTACTTC. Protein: CASSLSRDEQYF.

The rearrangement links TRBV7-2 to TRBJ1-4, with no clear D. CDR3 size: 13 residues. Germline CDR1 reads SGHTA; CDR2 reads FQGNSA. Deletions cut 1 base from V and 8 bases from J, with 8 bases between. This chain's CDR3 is CASSLGQGEKLFF. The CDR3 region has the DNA TGTGCCAGCAGCTTAGGGCAAGGCGAAAAACTGTTTTTT.

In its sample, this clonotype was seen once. The CDR3 DNA reads as TGTGCTAGTGGGATAGGGACCGCCGGGGAGCAGTACTTC. Its protein product is CASGIGTAGEQYF. This chain joins TRBV12-5 and TRBJ2-7, with D perhaps matching TRBD1 or TRBD2 (5 bases each). Germline-derived CDR1 and CDR2 are LGHNT and FRNRAP. There are 13 residues in the CDR3. Trimming stripped 6 bases from V and 7 bases from J, with 16 bases between.

Written as DNA, the CDR3 is TGTGCCAGCAGTTCCCCCCAGTGGGAGTTAGTAGATACGCAGTATTTT. Translated, it gives CASSSPQWELVDTQYF. The chain is built from TRBV27 and TRBJ2-3; D perhaps matches TRBD2 (5 bases). Germline lookup yields CDR1 MNHEY and CDR2 SMNVEV (reference sequence). CDR3 length: 16 amino acids. V was shortened by 4 bases and J by 5 bases, with 19 bases between the two germline ends.

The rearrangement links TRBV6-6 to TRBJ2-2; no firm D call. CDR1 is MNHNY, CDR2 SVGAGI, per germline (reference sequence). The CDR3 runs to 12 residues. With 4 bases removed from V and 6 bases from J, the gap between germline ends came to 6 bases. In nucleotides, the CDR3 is TGTGCCAGCAGTTCCTCTGCCGGGGAGCTGTTTTTT. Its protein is CASSSSAGELFF.

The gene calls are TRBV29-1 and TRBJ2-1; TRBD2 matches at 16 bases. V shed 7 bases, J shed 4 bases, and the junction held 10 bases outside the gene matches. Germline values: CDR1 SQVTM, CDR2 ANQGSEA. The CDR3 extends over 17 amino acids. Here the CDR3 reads CSGSGLAGGPEYNEQFF. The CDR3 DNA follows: TGCAGCGGATCGGGACTAGCGGGAGGGCCGGAGTACAATGAGCAGTTCTTC.

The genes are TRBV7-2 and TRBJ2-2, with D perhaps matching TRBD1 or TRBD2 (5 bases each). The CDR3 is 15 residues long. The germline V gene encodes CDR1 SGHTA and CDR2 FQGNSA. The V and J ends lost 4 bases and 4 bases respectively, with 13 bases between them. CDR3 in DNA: TGTGCCAGCAGCTCACAACCTGGGACCACCGGGGAGCTGTTTTTT. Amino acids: CASSSQPGTTGELFF.

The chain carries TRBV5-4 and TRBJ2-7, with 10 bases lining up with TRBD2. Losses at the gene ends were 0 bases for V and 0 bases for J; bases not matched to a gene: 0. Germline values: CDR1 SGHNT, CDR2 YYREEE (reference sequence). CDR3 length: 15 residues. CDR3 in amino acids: CASSLGLAGSYEQYF. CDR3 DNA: TGTGCCAGCAGCTTGGGACTAGCGGGCTCCTACGAGCAGTACTTC.

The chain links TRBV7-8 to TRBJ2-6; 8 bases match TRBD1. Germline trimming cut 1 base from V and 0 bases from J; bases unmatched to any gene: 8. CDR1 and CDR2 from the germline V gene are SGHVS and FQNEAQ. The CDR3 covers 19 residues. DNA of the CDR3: TGTGCCAGCAGCTTAGTACAGGGACAGGCCCTCTCTGGGGCCAACGTCCTGACTTTC. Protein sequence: CASSLVQGQALSGANVLTF.

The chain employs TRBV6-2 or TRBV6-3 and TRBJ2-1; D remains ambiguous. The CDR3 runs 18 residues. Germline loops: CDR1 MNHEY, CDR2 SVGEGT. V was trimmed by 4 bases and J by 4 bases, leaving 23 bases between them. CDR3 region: CASSSALGPPGQYNEQFF. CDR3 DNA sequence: TGTGCCAGCAGTTCCGCCCTGGGTCCACCCGGCCAGTACAATGAGCAGTTCTTC.

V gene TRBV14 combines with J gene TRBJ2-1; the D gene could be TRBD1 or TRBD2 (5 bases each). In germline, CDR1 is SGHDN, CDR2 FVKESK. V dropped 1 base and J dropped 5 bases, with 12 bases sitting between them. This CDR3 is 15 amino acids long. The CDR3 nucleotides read TGTGCCAGCAGCCAAGTGAAGGGACGAAACAATGAGCAGTTCTTC. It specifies CASSQVKGRNNEQFF.

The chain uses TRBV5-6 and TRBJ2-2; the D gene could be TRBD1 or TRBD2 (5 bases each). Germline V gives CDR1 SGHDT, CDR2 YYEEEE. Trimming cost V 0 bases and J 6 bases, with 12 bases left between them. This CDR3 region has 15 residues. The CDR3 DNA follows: TGTGCCAGCAGCTTGGTCCAGGGAGTCGCCGGGGAGCTGTTTTTT. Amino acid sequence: CASSLVQGVAGELFF.

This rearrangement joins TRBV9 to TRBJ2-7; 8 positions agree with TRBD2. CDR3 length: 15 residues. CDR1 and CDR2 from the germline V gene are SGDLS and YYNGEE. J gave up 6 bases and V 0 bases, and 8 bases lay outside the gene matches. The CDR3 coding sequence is TGTGCCAGCAGCGTAGGACCAGCGGGAGTGGGCGAGCAGTACTTC. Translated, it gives CASSVGPAGVGEQYF.

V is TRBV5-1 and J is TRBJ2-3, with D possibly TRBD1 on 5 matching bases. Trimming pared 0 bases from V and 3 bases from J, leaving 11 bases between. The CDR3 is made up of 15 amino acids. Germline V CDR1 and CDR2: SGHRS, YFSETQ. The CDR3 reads CASSLDQGPTDTQYF. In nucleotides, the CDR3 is TGCGCCAGCAGCTTGGATCAGGGCCCTACAGATACGCAGTATTTT. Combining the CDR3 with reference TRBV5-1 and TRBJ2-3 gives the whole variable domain KAGVTQTPRYLIKTRGQQVTLSCSPISGHRSVSWYQQTPGQGLQFLFEYFSETQRNKGNFPGRFSGRQFSNSRSEMNVSTLELGDSALYLCASSLDQGPTDTQYFGPGTRLTVL.

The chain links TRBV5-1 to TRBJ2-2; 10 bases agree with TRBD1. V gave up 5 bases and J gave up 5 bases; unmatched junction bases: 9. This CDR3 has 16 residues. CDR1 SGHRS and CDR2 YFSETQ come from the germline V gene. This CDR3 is CASSRQGASLTGELFF. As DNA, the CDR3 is TGCGCCAGCAGTCGACAGGGGGCCTCCCTAACCGGGGAGCTGTTTTTT.

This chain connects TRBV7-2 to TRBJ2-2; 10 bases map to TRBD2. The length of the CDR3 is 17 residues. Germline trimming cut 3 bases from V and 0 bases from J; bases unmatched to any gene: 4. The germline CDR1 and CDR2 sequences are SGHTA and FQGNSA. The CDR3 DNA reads TGTGCCAGCAGCTTCGCGAGCGGGGGGGCGAACACCGGGGAGCTGTTTTTT. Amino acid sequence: CASSFASGGANTGELFF. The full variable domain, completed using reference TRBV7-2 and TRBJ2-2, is GAGVSQSPSNKVTEKGKDVELRCDPISGHTALYWYRQSLGQGLEFLIYFQGNSAPDKSGLPSDRFSAERTGGSVSTLTIQRTQQEDSAVYLCASSFASGGANTGELFFGEGSRLTVL.

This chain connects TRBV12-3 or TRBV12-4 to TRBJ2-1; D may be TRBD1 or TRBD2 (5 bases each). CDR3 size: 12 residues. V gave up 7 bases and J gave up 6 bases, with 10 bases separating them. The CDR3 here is CASTRGVNEQFF. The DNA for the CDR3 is TGTGCCAGCACCCGAGGGGTCAATGAGCAGTTCTTC.

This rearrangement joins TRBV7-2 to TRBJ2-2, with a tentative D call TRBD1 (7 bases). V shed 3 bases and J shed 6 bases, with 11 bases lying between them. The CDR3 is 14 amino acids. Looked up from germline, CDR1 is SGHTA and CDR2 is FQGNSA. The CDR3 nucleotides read TGTGCCAGCAGCTTTCAGGGGGAGGCCGGGGAGCTGTTTTTT. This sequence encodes CASSFQGEAGELFF.

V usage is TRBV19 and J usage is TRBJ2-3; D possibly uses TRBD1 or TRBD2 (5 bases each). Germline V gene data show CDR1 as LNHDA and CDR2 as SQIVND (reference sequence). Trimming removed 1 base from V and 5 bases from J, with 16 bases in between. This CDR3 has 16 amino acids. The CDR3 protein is CASSIVAGTDGDTQYF. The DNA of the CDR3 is TGTGCCAGTAGTATAGTCGCAGGGACGGACGGAGATACGCAGTATTTT.

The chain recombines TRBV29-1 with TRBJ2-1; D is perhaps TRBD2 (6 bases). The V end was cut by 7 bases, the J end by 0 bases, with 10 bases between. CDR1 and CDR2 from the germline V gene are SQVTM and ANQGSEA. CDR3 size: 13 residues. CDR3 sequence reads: CSGGRSSYNEQFF. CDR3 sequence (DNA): TGCAGCGGGGGGAGGAGCTCCTACAATGAGCAGTTCTTC.

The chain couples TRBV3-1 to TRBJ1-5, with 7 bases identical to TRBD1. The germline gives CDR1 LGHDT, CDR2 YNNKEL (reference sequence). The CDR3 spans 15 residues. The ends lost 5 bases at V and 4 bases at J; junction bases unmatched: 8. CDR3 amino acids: CASSRGTGVNQPQHF. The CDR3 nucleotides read TGTGCCAGCAGCAGGGGTACAGGGGTGAATCAGCCCCAGCATTTT.